This T cell receptor beta chain is from a study of shared clonotypes between healthy human individuals. Broader study findings: The sole specimen, blood, was sampled, and tissue repertoires likely differ. Of the naive CD4 clonotypes, 4% to 5% were shared across a handful of donors. Non-shared clonotypes displayed generation probabilities falling below those of clonotypes present in all four donors.

This clone occurred once. The antigen is undetermined. Each sample came from a Caucasian adult donor living in Nashville, Tennessee. Produced via immunoSEQ multiplex PCR; TCRdb's table is partial and in-frame only. This repertoire shows about 2.4 million clones, roughly nine tenths found once; its top ten account for about 0.13%. This receptor was identified in a young man in good health. The specimen was naive CD4+ T cells sorted from blood. Sample subset: CD45RA+ positively selected.

The CDR3 reads CASSLVLVQETQYF. The CDR3 bases are TGCGCCAGCAGCTTGGTCCTAGTTCAAGAGACCCAGTACTTC. The V and J genes are TRBV5-1 and TRBJ2-5, with D unclear. The V end lost 0 bases, the J end lost 2 bases, and 8 bases lay between the germline ends. CDR1 is SGHRS and CDR2 is YFSETQ in the germline V gene. This CDR3 contains 14 residues. Drawing the rest from reference TRBV5-1 and TRBJ2-5, the complete variable domain is KAGVTQTPRYLIKTRGQQVTLSCSPISGHRSVSWYQQTPGQGLQFLFEYFSETQRNKGNFPGRFSGRQFSNSRSEMNVSTLELGDSALYLCASSLVLVQETQYFGPGTRLLVL.